This TCR beta chain is from a study of T-cell reconstitution after alpha-beta-depleted transplantation in children (dated by TCRdb to 2016 to 2018). Background for the entire study: Using TCR repertoire profiling, the study quantitatively followed how T-cell immune reconstitution unfolded in children after TCRalphabeta/CD19-depleted allogeneic hematopoietic cell transplantation.

There are 17 amino acids in the CDR3, from cysteine to phenylalanine inclusive. The kept DNA is CDR3 alone, 51 bases in frame from the first base. The V end gives up 4 bases and the J end 4 bases, leaving 13 bases in the junction not matched to a gene. CDR1 LGHNA and CDR2 YSLEER were looked up in the germline V gene. The library was made by PCR. The run used an Illumina HiSeq 2500. Molecular barcoding was employed in the preparation of TCR libraries, with unique molecular identifiers being used to normalize TCRbeta repertoire quantification. TCRdb trimmed public reads at Q25 via fastp, called clones via MiXCR and kept in-frame beta chains. Rows with one shared CDR3 protein collapse into an entry with the most common genes and DNA. This sample has approximately 100,000 distinct CDR3 sequences in its table, and 12% of those were observed once. Of the sample, approximately 15% falls within the top ten clones.

This clonotype has a count of ten or more. Its antigen has not been determined. Per-base qualities were not stored, and no clone one base away is much larger. The TCR was taken from a human donor who donated a stem cell graft to a child with inherited bone marrow failure. The sample here was PBMCs from the stem cell graft donor, taken from the stem cell graft. Recombination connected TRBV4-3 to TRBJ2-3, and 8 junctional nucleotides match TRBD1. The DNA is TGCGCCAGCAGCCTCACTACCTACAGGGGGGTGTCAGATACGCAGTATTTT. Its protein product is CASSLTTYRGVSDTQYF.